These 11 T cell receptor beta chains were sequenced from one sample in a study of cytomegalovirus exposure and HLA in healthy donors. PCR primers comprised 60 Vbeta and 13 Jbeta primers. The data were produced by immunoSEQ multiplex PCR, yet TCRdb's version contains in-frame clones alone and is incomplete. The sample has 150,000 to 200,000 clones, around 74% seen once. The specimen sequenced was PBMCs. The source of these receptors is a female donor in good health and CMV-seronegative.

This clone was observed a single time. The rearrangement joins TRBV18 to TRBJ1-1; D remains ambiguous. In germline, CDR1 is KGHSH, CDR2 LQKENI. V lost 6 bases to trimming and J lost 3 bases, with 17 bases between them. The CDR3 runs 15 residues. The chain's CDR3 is CASSSTGNRDTEAFF. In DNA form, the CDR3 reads TGTGCCAGCTCCTCCACCGGAAATCGGGACACTGAAGCTTTCTTT.

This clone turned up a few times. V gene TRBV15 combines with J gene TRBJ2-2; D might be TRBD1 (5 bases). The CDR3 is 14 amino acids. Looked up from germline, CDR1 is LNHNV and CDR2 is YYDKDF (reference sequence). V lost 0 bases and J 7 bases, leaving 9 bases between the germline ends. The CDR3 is CATSRDSGIGELFF. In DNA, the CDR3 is TGTGCCACCAGCAGAGATTCAGGGATCGGGGAGCTGTTTTTT.

The CDR3 sequence: CASSFDRGSGNTIYF. The DNA of the CDR3 is TGTGCCAGCAGCTTTGACAGAGGCTCTGGAAACACCATATATTTT. The chain is built from TRBV7-2 and TRBJ1-3; D is possibly TRBD1 (5 bases). There are 15 residues in the CDR3. The V gene lost 3 bases and the J gene lost 0 bases, with 9 bases spanning the gap. Germline V gene sequence: CDR1 SGHTA, CDR2 FQGNSA.

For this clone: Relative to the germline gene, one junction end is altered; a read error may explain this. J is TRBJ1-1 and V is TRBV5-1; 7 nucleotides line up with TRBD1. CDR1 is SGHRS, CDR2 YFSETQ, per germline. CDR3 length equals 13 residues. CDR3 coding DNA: TGCGCCGGCAGCTTGGGAGGGGGCGATCGAGCTTTCTTT. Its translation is CAGSLGGGDRAFF.

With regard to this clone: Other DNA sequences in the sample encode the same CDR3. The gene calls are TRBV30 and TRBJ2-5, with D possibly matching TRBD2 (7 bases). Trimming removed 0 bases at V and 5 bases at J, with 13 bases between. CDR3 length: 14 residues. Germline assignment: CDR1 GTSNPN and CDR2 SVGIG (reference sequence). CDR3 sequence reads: CAWSVGGAGETQYF. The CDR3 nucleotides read TGTGCCTGGAGTGTGGGGGGGGCGGGGGAGACCCAGTACTTC.

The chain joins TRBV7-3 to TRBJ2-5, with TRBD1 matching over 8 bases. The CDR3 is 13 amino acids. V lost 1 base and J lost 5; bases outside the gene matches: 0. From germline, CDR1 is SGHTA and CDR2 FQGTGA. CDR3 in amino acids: CASSLNRGETQYF. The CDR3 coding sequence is TGTGCCAGCAGCTTAAACAGGGGGGAGACCCAGTACTTC.

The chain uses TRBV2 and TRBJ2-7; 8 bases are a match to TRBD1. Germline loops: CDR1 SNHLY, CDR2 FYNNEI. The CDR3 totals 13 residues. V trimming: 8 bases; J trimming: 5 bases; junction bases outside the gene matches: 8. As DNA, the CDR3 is TGTGCCAGCCCCCGACAGGGGAGCCACGAGCAGTACTTC. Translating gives CASPRQGSHEQYF.

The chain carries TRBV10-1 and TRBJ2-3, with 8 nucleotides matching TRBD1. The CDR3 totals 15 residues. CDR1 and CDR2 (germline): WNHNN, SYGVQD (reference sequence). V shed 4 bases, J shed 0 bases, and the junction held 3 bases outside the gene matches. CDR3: CASSGDRSSTDTQYF. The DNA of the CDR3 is TGCGCCAGCAGTGGGGACAGGTCTAGCACAGATACGCAGTATTTT.

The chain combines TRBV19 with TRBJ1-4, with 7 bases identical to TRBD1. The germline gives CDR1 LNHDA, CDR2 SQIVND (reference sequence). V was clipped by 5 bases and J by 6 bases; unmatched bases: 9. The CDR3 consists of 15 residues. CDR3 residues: CASSPDRSTDEKLFF. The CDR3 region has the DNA TGTGCCAGTAGTCCGGACAGGTCTACGGATGAAAAACTGTTTTTT. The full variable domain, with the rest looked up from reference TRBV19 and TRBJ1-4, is DGGITQSPKYLFRKEGQNVTLSCEQNLNHDAMYWYRQDPGQGLRLIYYSQIVNDFQKGDIAEGYSVSREKKESFPLTVTSAQKNPTAFYLCASSPDRSTDEKLFFGSGTQLSVL.

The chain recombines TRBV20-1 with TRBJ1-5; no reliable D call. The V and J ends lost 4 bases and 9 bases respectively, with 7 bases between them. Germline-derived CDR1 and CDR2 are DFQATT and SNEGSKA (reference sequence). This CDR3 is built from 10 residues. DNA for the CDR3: TGCAGTGCTACTAGCGGGCCCCAGCATTTT. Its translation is CSATSGPQHF.

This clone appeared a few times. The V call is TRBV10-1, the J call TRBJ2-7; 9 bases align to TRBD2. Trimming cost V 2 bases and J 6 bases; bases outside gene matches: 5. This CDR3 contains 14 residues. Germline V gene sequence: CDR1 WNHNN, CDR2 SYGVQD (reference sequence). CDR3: CASSEQRGDSEQYF. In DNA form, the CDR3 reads TGCGCCAGCAGTGAGCAGCGGGGGGATAGCGAGCAGTACTTC.